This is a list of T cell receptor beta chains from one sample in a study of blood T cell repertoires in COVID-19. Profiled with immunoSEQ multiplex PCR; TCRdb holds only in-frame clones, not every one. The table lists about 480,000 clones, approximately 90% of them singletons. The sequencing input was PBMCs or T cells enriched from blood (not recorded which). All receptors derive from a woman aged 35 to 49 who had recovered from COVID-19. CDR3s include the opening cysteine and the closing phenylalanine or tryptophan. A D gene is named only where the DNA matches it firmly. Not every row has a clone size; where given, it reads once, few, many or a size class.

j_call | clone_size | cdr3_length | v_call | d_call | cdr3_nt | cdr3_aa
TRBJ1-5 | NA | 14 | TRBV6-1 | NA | TGTGCCAGCAGTGAAGGAGGGCGTCGGCAGCCCCAGCATTTT | CASSEGGRRQPQHF
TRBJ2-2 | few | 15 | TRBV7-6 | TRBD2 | TGTGCCAGCAGCCGTACTAGCGCGAACACCGGGGAGCTGTTTTTT | CASSRTSANTGELFF
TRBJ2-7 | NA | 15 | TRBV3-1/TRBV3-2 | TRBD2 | TGTGCCAGCAGTCCTGGACTAGCGGGAGTACGCGAGCAGTACTTC | CASSPGLAGVREQYF
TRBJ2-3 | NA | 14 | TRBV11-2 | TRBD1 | TGTGCCAGCAGCACGACAGGGTTCACAGATACGCAGTATTTT | CASSTTGFTDTQYF
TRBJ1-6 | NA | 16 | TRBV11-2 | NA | TGTGCCAGCAGCTCCATCCCCGGGGGAAAGGACTCACCCCTCCACTTT | CASSSIPGGKDSPLHF
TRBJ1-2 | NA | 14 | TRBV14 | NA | TGTGCCAGCAGCCAAGAACGGCAGGACTATGGCTACACCTTC | CASSQERQDYGYTF
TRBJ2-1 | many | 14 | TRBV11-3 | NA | TGTGCCAGCAGCTCCGACTTACTAGTTCAAAAGCAGTTCTTC | CASSSDLLVQKQFF
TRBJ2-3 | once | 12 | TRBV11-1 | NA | TGTGCCAGCAGCGGCCCCTTTGTTACGCAGTATTTT | CASSGPFVTQYF
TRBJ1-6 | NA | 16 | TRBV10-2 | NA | TGCGCCAGCAGTGAGCGAACCGGGATATCAAATTCACCCCTCCACTTT | CASSERTGISNSPLHF
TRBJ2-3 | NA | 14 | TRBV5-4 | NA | TGTGCCAGCAGTATTCGGCAGGGCACAGATACGCAGTATTTT | CASSIRQGTDTQYF
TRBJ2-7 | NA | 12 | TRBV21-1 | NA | TGTGCCAGCAGCCCGACTAGTTGTGAGCAGTACTTC | CASSPTSCEQYF
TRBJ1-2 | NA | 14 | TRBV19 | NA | TGTGCCAGTAGTAGTACAGTACCAAACTATGGCTACACCTTC | CASSSTVPNYGYTF
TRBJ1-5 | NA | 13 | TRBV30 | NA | TGTGCCTGGAGTGTACTTCGAGATCAGCCCCAGCATTTT | CAWSVLRDQPQHF
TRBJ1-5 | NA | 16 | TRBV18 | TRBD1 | TGTGCCAGCTCACCGGCTTCTCAGGGGGGCAATCAGCCCCAGCATTTT | CASSPASQGGNQPQHF
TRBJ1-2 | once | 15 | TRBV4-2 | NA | TGTGCCAGCAGCCAAGATGATGCGGGGGCCTATGGCTACACCTTC | CASSQDDAGAYGYTF
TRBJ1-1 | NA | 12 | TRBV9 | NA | TGTGCCAGCAGCGCCAGGGACACTGAAGCTTTCTTT | CASSARDTEAFF
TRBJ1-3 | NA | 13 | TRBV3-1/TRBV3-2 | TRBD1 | TGTGCCAGCAGCCATAAACAGGGGAACACCATATATTTT | CASSHKQGNTIYF
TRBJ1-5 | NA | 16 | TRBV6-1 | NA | TGTGCCAGCAGTGAAGCACGAGGGTGGGTCAATCAGCCCCAGCATTTT | CASSEARGWVNQPQHF
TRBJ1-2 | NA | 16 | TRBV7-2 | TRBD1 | TGTGCCAGCAGCTTAGGCGGGACAGGGGTACACTATGGCTACACCTTC | CASSLGGTGVHYGYTF
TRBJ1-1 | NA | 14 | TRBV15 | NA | TGTGCCACCAGCAGAGGAGGGCTGAACACTGAAGCTTTCTTT | CATSRGGLNTEAFF
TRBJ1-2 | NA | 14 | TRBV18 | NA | TGTGCCAGCTCACCCGCAGACGGGGACTATGGCTACACCTTC | CASSPADGDYGYTF
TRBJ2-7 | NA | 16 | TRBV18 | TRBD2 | TGTGCCAGCTCACCAGGGCCCCCTAGCGGGGGATACGAGCAGTACTTC | CASSPGPPSGGYEQYF
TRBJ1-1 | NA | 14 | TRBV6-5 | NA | TGTGCCAGCAGTTTGACACTGTCCCACACTGAAGCTTTCTTT | CASSLTLSHTEAFF
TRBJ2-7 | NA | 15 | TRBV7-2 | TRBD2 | TGTGCCAGCAGCTTAGAGGGGACTACCGGGTCCGAGCAGTACTTC | CASSLEGTTGSEQYF
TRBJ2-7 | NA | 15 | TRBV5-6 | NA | TGTGCCAGCAGCTCCCGACAGGCATTGTCCTACGAGCAGTACTTC | CASSSRQALSYEQYF